This T cell receptor beta chain derives from a study of T-cell memory formation after mild COVID-19. The wider study: Largely, the TCR clusters proved donor specific. Study-level results: Pre-infection memory already had some responding clones, implying cross-reactive memory joined. While clones contracting from day 15 to 85 were balanced between CD4 and CD8, later expanders leaned CD4+.

This clonotype has a handful of counts. Its antigen remains unknown. Relative to the germline gene, one junction end is altered; a read error may explain this. Using its own MiXCR run on the 5' RACE reads, TCRdb lists one record per CDR3 protein. The sample carries 210,000 or so distinct CDR3 sequences, 18% recorded once. Germline CDR1 SSHAT, CDR2 FNYEAQ (reference sequence). This CDR3 has 13 amino acids. The specimen sequenced was PBMCs or a T cell subset sorted from them (not recorded which). The chain is built from TRBV7-7 and TRBJ2-1, with D maybe TRBD1 (6 bases). This receptor was obtained from an adult woman who had mild COVID-19 (a few samples of this study predate the infection). Cell type and time point are not known. The CDR3 region has the DNA TGTGCTAGCAGCCAAAGGACAGAGAGTGGGCAGTTCTTC. This codes for CASSQRTESGQFF.